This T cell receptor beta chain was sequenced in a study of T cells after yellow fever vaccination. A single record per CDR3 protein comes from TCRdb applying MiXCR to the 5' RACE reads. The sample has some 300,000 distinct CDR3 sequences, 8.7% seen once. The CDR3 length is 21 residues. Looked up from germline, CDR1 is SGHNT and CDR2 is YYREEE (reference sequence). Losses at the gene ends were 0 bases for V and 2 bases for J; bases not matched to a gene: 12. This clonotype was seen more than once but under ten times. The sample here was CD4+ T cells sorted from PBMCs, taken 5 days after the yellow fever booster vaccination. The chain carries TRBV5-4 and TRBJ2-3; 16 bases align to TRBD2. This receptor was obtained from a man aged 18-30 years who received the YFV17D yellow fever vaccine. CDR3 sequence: CASSLEGPGLAGGLLTDTQYF. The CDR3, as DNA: TGTGCCAGCAGCTTGGAGGGACCGGGACTAGCGGGGGGGCTTCTCACAGATACGCAGTATTTT.